This T cell receptor (beta chain) was recorded in a study of cytomegalovirus exposure and HLA in healthy donors. Background on the study: Unique TCR beta sequences numbering 120 million or so came from 150 million to 200 million T cells in an earlier analysis. Study-wide findings and caveats: Highly shared sequence variants in one cluster were likely a sequencing artifact. Follow-up analysis later connected one missense variant in DCLRE1C with trimming of TCR beta V- and J-genes. Some V segments, TRBV6-2 and TRBV6-3 among them, were indistinguishable and were therefore excluded.

Germline V gene sequence: CDR1 SEHNR, CDR2 FQNEAQ (reference sequence). This CDR3 is 15 amino acids long. The trim removed 5 bases at V and 7 bases at J, leaving 9 bases unmatched. In the PCR, 60 Vbeta and 13 Jbeta primers were used. The assay was immunoSEQ multiplex PCR, and TCRdb's table has in-frame clones only and misses some. This table has roughly 100,000 clones, under 85% appearing once. This clone was seen just once. Its matching antigen is unknown. Input material: PBMCs. The sequence came from a female donor in good health and CMV-seropositive. The V call is TRBV7-9, the J call TRBJ2-1, with 9 bases matching TRBD2. For the CDR3, the DNA is TGTGCCAGCAGCGATCAGCGGGGGGCCTGGAATGAGCAGTTCTTC. This translates into CASSDQRGAWNEQFF.